This T cell receptor beta chain emerged from a study of PD-1 blockade in mismatch repair-deficient tumors. As for the study in general: Patients had 12 to 13 mismatch repair-deficient cancer types and were previously treated and progressing.

Mismatch repair deficiency was confirmed in all patients, by PCR or immunohistochemistry. A few pembrolizumab responders had their TCRs sequenced. The study, taken as a whole, reports: After pembrolizumab, tumor-resident clones rose rapidly, then generally contracted before radiologic responses.

The data were produced by immunoSEQ multiplex PCR, yet TCRdb's version contains in-frame clones alone and is incomplete. Of more than 85,000 clones in the sample, 70% to 85% are singletons; the top ten hold 6.3%. With regard to this clone: What it recognizes is unknown.

Germline lookup yields CDR1 SGHRS and CDR2 YFSETQ. Trimming removed 3 bases from V and 5 bases from J, with 11 bases in between. The CDR3 is made up of 14 amino acids. The chain uses TRBV5-1 and TRBJ1-4, with D possibly being TRBD1 (6 bases). The sequence was obtained from an adult with mismatch repair-deficient cancer. The sample here was peripheral blood, taken about eight months after starting pembrolizumab. Here the CDR3 reads CASSSDSRNEKLFF. The CDR3 DNA is TGCGCCAGCAGCTCGGACAGTCGGAATGAAAAACTGTTTTTT.